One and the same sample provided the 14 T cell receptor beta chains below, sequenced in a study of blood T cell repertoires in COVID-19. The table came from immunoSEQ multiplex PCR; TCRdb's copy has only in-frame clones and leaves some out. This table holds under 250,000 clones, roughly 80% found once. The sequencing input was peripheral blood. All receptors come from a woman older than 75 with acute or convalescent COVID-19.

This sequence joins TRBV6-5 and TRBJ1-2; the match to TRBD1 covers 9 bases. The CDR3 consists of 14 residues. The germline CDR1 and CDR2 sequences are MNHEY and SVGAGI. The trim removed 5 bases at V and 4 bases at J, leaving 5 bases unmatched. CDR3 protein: CASSTGTGTYGYTF. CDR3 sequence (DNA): TGTGCCAGCAGTACCGGGACAGGGACCTATGGCTACACCTTC.

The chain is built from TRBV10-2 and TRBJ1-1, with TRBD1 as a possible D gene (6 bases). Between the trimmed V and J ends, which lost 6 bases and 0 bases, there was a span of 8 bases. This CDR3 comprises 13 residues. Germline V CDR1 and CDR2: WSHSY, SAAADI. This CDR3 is CASSGQLNTEAFF. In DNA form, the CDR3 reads TGCGCCAGCAGCGGACAGTTGAACACTGAAGCTTTCTTT.

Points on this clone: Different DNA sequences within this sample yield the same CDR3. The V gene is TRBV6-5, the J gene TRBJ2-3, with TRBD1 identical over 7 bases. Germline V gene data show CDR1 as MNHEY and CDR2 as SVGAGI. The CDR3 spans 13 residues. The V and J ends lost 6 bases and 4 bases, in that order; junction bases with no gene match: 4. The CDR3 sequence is CASRPTGADTQYF. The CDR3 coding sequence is TGTGCCAGCAGGCCTACAGGGGCAGATACGCAGTATTTT.

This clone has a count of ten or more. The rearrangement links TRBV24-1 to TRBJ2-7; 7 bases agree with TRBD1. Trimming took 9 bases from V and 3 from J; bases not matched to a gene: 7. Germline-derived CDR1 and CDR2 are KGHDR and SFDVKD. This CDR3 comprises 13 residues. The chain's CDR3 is CATLTGFNYEQYF. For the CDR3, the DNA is TGTGCCACCTTGACAGGGTTTAACTACGAGCAGTACTTC.

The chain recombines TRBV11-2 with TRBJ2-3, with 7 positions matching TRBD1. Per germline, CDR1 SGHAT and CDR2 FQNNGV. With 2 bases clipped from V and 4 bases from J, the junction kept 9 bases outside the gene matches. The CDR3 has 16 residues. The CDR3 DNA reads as TGTGCCAGCAGCTTAAGGCCCAGGGGGATTGCAGATACGCAGTATTTT. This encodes CASSLRPRGIADTQYF.

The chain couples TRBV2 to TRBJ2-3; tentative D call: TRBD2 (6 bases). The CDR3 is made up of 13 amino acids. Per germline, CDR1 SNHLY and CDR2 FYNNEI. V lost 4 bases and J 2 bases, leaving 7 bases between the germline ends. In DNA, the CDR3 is TGTGCCAGCAGTGGCGGGGCCACAGATACGCAGTATTTT. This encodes CASSGGATDTQYF.

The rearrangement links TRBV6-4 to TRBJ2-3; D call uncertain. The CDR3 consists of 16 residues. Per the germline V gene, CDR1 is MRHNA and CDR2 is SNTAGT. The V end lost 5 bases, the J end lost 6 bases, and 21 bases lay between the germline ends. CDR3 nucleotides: TGTGCCAGCAGTCCAAAGACCCAAATCCAGGCGGATACGCAGTATTTT. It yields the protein CASSPKTQIQADTQYF.

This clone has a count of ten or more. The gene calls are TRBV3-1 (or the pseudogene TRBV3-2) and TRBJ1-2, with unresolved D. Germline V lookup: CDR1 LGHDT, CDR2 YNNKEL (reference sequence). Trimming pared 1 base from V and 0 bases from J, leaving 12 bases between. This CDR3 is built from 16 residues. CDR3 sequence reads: CASSQAWAVTNYGYTF. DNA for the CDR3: TGTGCCAGCAGCCAAGCTTGGGCAGTCACTAACTATGGCTACACCTTC.

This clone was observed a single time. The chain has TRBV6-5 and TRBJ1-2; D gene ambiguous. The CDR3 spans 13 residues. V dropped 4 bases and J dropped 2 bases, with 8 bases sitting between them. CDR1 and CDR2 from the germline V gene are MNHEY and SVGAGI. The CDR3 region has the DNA TGTGCCAGCAGTTCCGGTATAAACTATGGCTACACCTTC. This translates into CASSSGINYGYTF.

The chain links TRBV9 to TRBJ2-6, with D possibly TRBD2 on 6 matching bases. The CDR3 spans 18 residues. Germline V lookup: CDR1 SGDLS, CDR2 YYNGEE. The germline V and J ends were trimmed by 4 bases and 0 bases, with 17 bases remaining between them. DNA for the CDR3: TGTGCCAGCAGCCCCCTGGGGAGGACCCTCTCTGGGGCCAACGTCCTGACTTTC. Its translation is CASSPLGRTLSGANVLTF.

CDR3 DNA sequence: TGTGCCAGCAGCCTTCGACAGGGCAATAATTCACCCCTCCACTTT. Translated, it gives CASSLRQGNNSPLHF. The chain recombines TRBV7-2 with TRBJ1-6; 7 positions agree with TRBD1. Per germline, CDR1 SGHTA and CDR2 FQGNSA. The CDR3 has 15 amino acids. The J segment lost 5 bases and the V segment lost 5 bases, leaving 6 bases of the junction unmatched.

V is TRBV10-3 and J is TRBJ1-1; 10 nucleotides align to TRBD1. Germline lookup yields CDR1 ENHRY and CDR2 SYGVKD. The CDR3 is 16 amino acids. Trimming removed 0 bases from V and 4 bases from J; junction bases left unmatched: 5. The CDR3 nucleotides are TGTGCCATCAGTGAGTCTGACAGGGGGCAGGCCACTGAAGCTTTCTTT. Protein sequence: CAISESDRGQATEAFF.

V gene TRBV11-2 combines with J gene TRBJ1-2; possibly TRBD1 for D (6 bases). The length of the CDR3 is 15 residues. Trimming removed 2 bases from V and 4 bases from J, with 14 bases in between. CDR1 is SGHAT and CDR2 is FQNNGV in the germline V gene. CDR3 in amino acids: CASSLSDSPAYGYTF. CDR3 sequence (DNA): TGTGCCAGCAGCTTATCGGACAGCCCAGCCTATGGCTACACCTTC.

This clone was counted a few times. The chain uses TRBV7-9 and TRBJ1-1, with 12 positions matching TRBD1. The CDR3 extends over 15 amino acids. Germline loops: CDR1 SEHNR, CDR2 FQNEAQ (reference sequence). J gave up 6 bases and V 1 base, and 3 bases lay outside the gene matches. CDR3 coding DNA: TGTGCCAGCAGCTTAGAGGGGACAGGGGGCTCTGAAGCTTTCTTT. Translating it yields CASSLEGTGGSEAFF.